The clone carrying this TCR beta chain was seen once. Germline values: CDR1 MDHEN, CDR2 SYDVKM. Losses at the gene ends were 6 bases for V and 1 base for J; bases not matched to a gene: 12. The CDR3 has 17 residues. Study processing details: How many nucleated cells were present was estimated from reference gene primer amplification. Generated by immunoSEQ multiplex PCR, the TCRdb table keeps only in-frame clones and is missing some. V and J calls and clone size are those listed in that table; D and trimming were worked out from the DNA. The sample holds about 78,000 clones, roughly 87% seen once. The sample originates from a study of blood T cell repertoires in COVID-19. Across the study: From the United States, Italy and Spain came samples of acute and convalescent COVID-19.

The J gene is TRBJ2-1, the V gene TRBV28; 7 bases fit TRBD2. The clonotype was recovered from a woman between 50 and 59 years old in a cohort sampled during active COVID-19. The specimen was peripheral blood. The CDR3 is CASRADRGDVSYNEQFF. DNA of the CDR3: TGTGCCAGCAGGGCGGACCGGGGGGACGTTTCCTACAATGAGCAGTTCTTC.